This T cell receptor beta chain was observed in a study of cytotoxic CD8 clonotypes in ibrutinib-treated CLL. Study-level information: The patients, about ten relapsed/refractory and roughly 15 treatment-naive, included around 17 who were IGHV unmutated. With a range of 6 to 36, the median treatment time before response samples were taken was under 15 months. Averaging across samples gave roughly 280,000 productive templates and around 100,000 productive rearrangements. Findings and caveats of the study: Public clonotypes showed up rarely, and on treatment they shrank or held steady.

This CDR3 has 15 residues. V trimming: 6 bases; J trimming: 0 bases; junction bases outside the gene matches: 8. The germline gives CDR1 SGHTA, CDR2 FQGTGA. Using immunoSEQ multiplex PCR, the repertoire was profiled, and TCRdb retains in-frame clones only, with some absent. Of 140,000 or so clones in the sample, 79% were seen once. A note on this clone: The target antigen is unknown.

V gene TRBV7-3 combines with J gene TRBJ2-7; 7 bases map to TRBD1. The sequence came from a human donor with chronic lymphocytic leukemia. This specimen consisted of PBMCs, obtained after 12 months of ibrutinib treatment. CDR3 DNA: TGTGCCAGCAGTCAAGGGGGCTTCGGCTCCTACGAGCAGTACTTC. Its translation is CASSQGGFGSYEQYF.